A single sample gave rise to the 30 T cell receptor beta chains below, sequenced in a study of cytomegalovirus exposure and HLA in healthy donors. PCR was performed using 60 Vbeta and 13 Jbeta primers. Sequencing used immunoSEQ multiplex PCR; TCRdb keeps in-frame clones, though not all of them. The profile covers around 140,000 clones, with around 80% appearing a single time and around 3% taken by the ten largest. Sequenced: PBMCs. The receptors derive from a female donor in good health and CMV-seronegative.

The chain employs TRBV5-4 and TRBJ1-2, with TRBD1 matching 8 bases. CDR1 is SGHNT, CDR2 YYREEE, per germline (reference sequence). This CDR3 spans 15 amino acids. V trimming: 4 bases; J trimming: 7 bases; junction bases outside the gene matches: 12. CDR3 DNA: TGTGCCAGCAGCACCACGGAAGGACAGGGTCGTGGCTACACCTTC. This gives the protein CASSTTEGQGRGYTF.

This rearrangement joins TRBV19 to TRBJ2-1; a weak D match, TRBD1 (5 bases). CDR1 and CDR2 from the germline V gene are LNHDA and SQIVND (reference sequence). V was trimmed by 4 bases and J by 8 bases, leaving 21 bases between them. The CDR3 is 16 residues long. The CDR3 loop reads CASSTQIVRTKYEQFF. In DNA form, the CDR3 reads TGTGCCAGTAGTACCCAGATTGTACGGACAAAGTATGAGCAGTTCTTC.

This clone was seen a few times. The V and J genes are TRBV5-4 and TRBJ1-1, with D possibly matching TRBD1 (6 bases). From germline, CDR1 is SGHNT and CDR2 YYREEE (reference sequence). V was shortened by 1 base and J by 4 bases, with 11 bases between the two germline ends. The CDR3 consists of 14 residues. CDR3 sequence reads: CASSLNRAGTEAFF. In DNA, the CDR3 is TGTGCCAGCAGCTTGAACAGGGCAGGCACTGAAGCTTTCTTT.

This clone was seen just once. This sequence joins TRBV19 and TRBJ2-4; 7 nucleotides line up with TRBD2. The CDR3 contains 15 residues. Germline loops: CDR1 LNHDA, CDR2 SQIVND (reference sequence). Trimming took 8 bases from V and 1 from J; bases not matched to a gene: 8. As DNA, the CDR3 is TGTGCCAGTGGGGGGGGGAGTTCGGCCAAAAACATTCAGTACTTC. Residues: CASGGGSSAKNIQYF. Combining the CDR3 with reference TRBV19 and TRBJ2-4 gives the whole variable domain DGGITQSPKYLFRKEGQNVTLSCEQNLNHDAMYWYRQDPGQGLRLIYYSQIVNDFQKGDIAEGYSVSREKKESFPLTVTSAQKNPTAFYLCASGGGSSAKNIQYFGAGTRLSVL.

The CDR3, as DNA: TGTGCCATATCTAAAGCAAATTCACCCCTCCACTTT. Protein sequence: CAISKANSPLHF. The chain combines TRBV6-6 with TRBJ1-6; no firm D call. Germline values: CDR1 MNHNY, CDR2 SVGAGI (reference sequence). The CDR3 is 12 amino acids. Trimming cost V 10 bases and J 7 bases, with 11 bases left between them.

V is TRBV6-1 and J is TRBJ2-5; 9 bases map to TRBD1. V lost 6 bases and J lost 5; bases outside the gene matches: 4. The CDR3 is 13 residues long. Germline-derived CDR1 and CDR2 are MNHNS and SASEGT. CDR3 amino acids: CASRGTGLETQYF. The CDR3 bases are TGTGCCAGCAGAGGGACAGGGCTGGAGACCCAGTACTTC.

The rearrangement joins TRBV6-5 to TRBJ2-1; the D gene is possibly TRBD2 (5 bases). Germline lookup yields CDR1 MNHEY and CDR2 SVGAGI. The ends were cut back, 0 bases at V and 0 bases at J, with 6 bases in the middle. This CDR3 comprises 15 residues. The CDR3 bases are TGTGCCAGCAGTTACTCTACTAGCTCCTACAATGAGCAGTTCTTC. Its protein is CASSYSTSSYNEQFF.

The V and J genes are TRBV9 and TRBJ2-7; D gene unclear. The CDR3 is 13 residues long. Trimming stripped 4 bases from V and 4 bases from J, with 12 bases between. The germline V gene has CDR1 SGDLS and CDR2 YYNGEE. CDR3 residues: CASSSSGFYEQYF. CDR3 nucleotide sequence: TGTGCCAGCAGCTCATCAGGTTTTTACGAGCAGTACTTC.

The chain has TRBV28 and TRBJ1-5, with 8 bases matching TRBD1. The CDR3 loop spans 15 amino acids. The junction had 7 bases not matched to a gene; V was cut back by 3 bases and J by 6 bases. Looked up from germline, CDR1 is MDHEN and CDR2 is SYDVKM. The CDR3 nucleotides are TGTGCCAGCAGTTTTAGTCAGACAGGGGTTCAGCCCCAGCATTTT. Translation gives CASSFSQTGVQPQHF. The whole variable domain, remainder taken from reference TRBV28 and TRBJ1-5, is DVKVTQSSRYLVKRTGEKVFLECVQDMDHENMFWYRQDPGLGLRLIYFSYDVKMKEKGDIPEGYSVSREKKERFSLILESASTNQTSMYLCASSFSQTGVQPQHFGDGTRLSIL.

This chain uses TRBV5-1 with TRBJ2-5; D is uncertain. V gave up 0 bases and J gave up 2 bases, with 8 bases separating them. The CDR3 covers 14 residues. The germline V gene encodes CDR1 SGHRS and CDR2 YFSETQ. The CDR3 DNA follows: TGCGCCAGCAGCTTGGCAGGAAAACAAGAGACCCAGTACTTC. Protein sequence: CASSLAGKQETQYF.

V usage is TRBV19 and J usage is TRBJ1-5; perhaps TRBD1 as D (6 bases). Trimming took 0 bases from V and 1 from J, leaving 7 bases between them. The germline V gene has CDR1 LNHDA and CDR2 SQIVND (reference sequence). CDR3 length: 15 amino acids. DNA for the CDR3: TGTGCCAGTAGTATAGATGGGGGCAGCAATCAGCCCCAGCATTTT. Translation: CASSIDGGSNQPQHF.

Only a few counts were recorded for this clone. This chain joins TRBV28 and TRBJ1-5, with D unresolved. The CDR3 consists of 15 residues. Deletions cut 7 bases from V and 2 bases from J, with 15 bases between. Germline-derived CDR1 and CDR2 are MDHEN and SYDVKM. The CDR3 loop is CASKRVRIGNQPQHF. DNA for the CDR3: TGTGCCAGCAAACGGGTGAGAATCGGCAATCAGCCCCAGCATTTT.

J is TRBJ1-2 and V is TRBV6-6, with D hard to call. CDR1 is MNHNY, CDR2 SVGAGI, per germline (reference sequence). This CDR3 contains 12 residues. The V end was cut by 6 bases, the J end by 8 bases, with 13 bases between. The CDR3 sequence is CASRTIARGYTF. The CDR3 DNA sequence: TGTGCCAGCAGGACCATAGCGAGGGGCTACACCTTC.

This CDR3 is CASSESRDRARYF. For the CDR3, the DNA is TGCGCCAGCAGTGAGTCGAGGGACAGGGCCCGGTATTTT. The J gene is TRBJ2-3, the V gene TRBV10-2; 9 nucleotides match TRBD1. The CDR3 sequence is 13 residues long. Germline CDR1 WSHSY, CDR2 SAAADI. The junction had 6 bases not matched to a gene; V was cut back by 0 bases and J by 14 bases.

This sequence joins TRBV7-3 and TRBJ2-7, with D maybe TRBD2 (6 bases). The CDR3 spans 20 residues. Germline V gene sequence: CDR1 SGHTA, CDR2 FQGTGA. Trimming pared 5 bases from V and 6 bases from J, leaving 35 bases between. The CDR3 spells CASSPMGPRLGSSWWGEQYF. CDR3 coding DNA: TGTGCCAGCAGCCCTATGGGCCCCCGACTAGGAAGCAGTTGGTGGGGCGAGCAGTACTTC.

In its sample, this clone was seen a few times. This chain links TRBV5-4 with TRBJ2-7, with 8 bases identical to TRBD2. The CDR3 sequence is 15 residues long. Germline V CDR1 and CDR2: SGHNT, YYREEE (reference sequence). The J segment lost 6 bases and the V segment lost 0 bases, leaving 8 bases of the junction unmatched. The CDR3, as DNA: TGTGCCAGCAGCTTGGATAGGACTAGCTCCCTCGAGCAGTACTTC. Protein sequence: CASSLDRTSSLEQYF.

The table lists this clone with a count of one. V usage is TRBV7-9 and J usage is TRBJ2-1; 8 bases line up with TRBD2. This CDR3 comprises 15 residues. With 5 bases clipped from V and 3 bases from J, the junction kept 6 bases outside the gene matches. CDR1 and CDR2 (germline): SEHNR, FQNEAQ (reference sequence). This CDR3 reads CASSPESGSYNEQFF. The CDR3 bases are TGTGCCAGCAGCCCAGAAAGCGGGAGCTACAATGAGCAGTTCTTC.

This clone was observed a single time. CDR3 residues: CASGQGTYYGYTF. DNA for the CDR3: TGTGCCAGCGGTCAGGGGACGTACTATGGCTACACCTTC. The chain joins TRBV9 to TRBJ1-2; TRBD1 is a possible D gene (6 bases). Germline CDR1 is SGDLS and CDR2 is YYNGEE. This CDR3 has 13 residues. The germline V and J ends were trimmed by 7 bases and 3 bases, with 13 bases remaining between them.

The CDR3 sequence: CASSEALKLSLYGYTF. Here the CDR3 DNA reads TGTGCCAGCAGTGAAGCGCTTAAGCTTTCCCTATACGGCTACACCTTC. This chain uses TRBV2 with TRBJ1-2, with no clear D. The germline V gene has CDR1 SNHLY and CDR2 FYNNEI. The CDR3 is 16 residues long. The V and J ends lost 0 bases and 8 bases respectively, with 19 bases between them.

J is TRBJ1-2 and V is TRBV7-9, with 9 bases that match TRBD1. CDR3 length equals 19 residues. The germline gives CDR1 SEHNR, CDR2 FQNEAQ (reference sequence). The V gene end was trimmed by 5 bases and the J gene end by 5 bases; junction bases not matched to a gene: 21. The CDR3 DNA reads as TGTGCCAGCAGCCCTTCTCCGCCGGGACAGGGTCTCAGAAGATATGGCTACACCTTC. Protein product: CASSPSPPGQGLRRYGYTF. Based on the CDR3 plus reference TRBV7-9 and TRBJ1-2, the full variable domain is DTGVSQNPRHKITKRGQNVTFRCDPISEHNRLYWYRQTLGQGPEFLTYFQNEAQLEKSRLLSDRFSAERPKGSFSTLEIQRTEQGDSAMYLCASSPSPPGQGLRRYGYTFGSGTRLTVV.

Of note for this clone: A junction boundary mismatches the germline segment, possibly from a read error. The rearrangement joins TRBV7-9 to TRBJ1-2; D remains ambiguous. The germline V gene has CDR1 SEHNR and CDR2 FQNEAQ (reference sequence). The CDR3 contains 17 residues. The CDR3 nucleotides are TGTTCCAGCAGCTTAGCCTCGCCGAGGTCGGGTCGGGATGGCTACACCTTC. Translating gives CSSSLASPRSGRDGYTF.

The chain is built from TRBV30 and TRBJ2-5; TRBD1 matches at 8 bases. V gave up 2 bases and J gave up 5 bases; unmatched junction bases: 1. Germline V gene sequence: CDR1 GTSNPN, CDR2 SVGIG (reference sequence). The CDR3 spans 12 residues. Here the CDR3 DNA reads TGTGCCTGGAGTACAGGGGGGGAGACCCAGTACTTC. It codes for CAWSTGGETQYF.

This chain joins TRBV9 and TRBJ2-5; D uncertain. The CDR3 contains 15 residues. Per germline, CDR1 SGDLS and CDR2 YYNGEE. The V end was cut by 0 bases, the J end by 4 bases, with 13 bases between. CDR3 bases: TGTGCCAGCAGCGTAGGGGTGGTGGAGATAGAGACCCAGTACTTC. It yields the protein CASSVGVVEIETQYF.

The rearrangement uses TRBV7-2 and TRBJ1-2; 8 bases line up with TRBD1. Germline lookup yields CDR1 SGHTA and CDR2 FQGNSA. V shed 2 bases, J shed 2 bases, and the junction held 1 base outside the gene matches. This CDR3 is 14 amino acids long. CDR3 protein: CASSLSGGNYGYTF. CDR3 nucleotides: TGTGCCAGCAGCTTATCAGGGGGCAACTATGGCTACACCTTC. Full variable domain (outside the CDR3, taken from reference TRBV7-2 and TRBJ1-2): GAGVSQSPSNKVTEKGKDVELRCDPISGHTALYWYRQSLGQGLEFLIYFQGNSAPDKSGLPSDRFSAERTGGSVSTLTIQRTQQEDSAVYLCASSLSGGNYGYTFGSGTRLTVV.

In its sample, this clone was seen once. This chain uses TRBV7-2 with TRBJ2-2; possible D gene TRBD1, 5 bases. V lost 5 bases to trimming and J lost 1 base, with 8 bases between them. This CDR3 comprises 14 residues. Germline V lookup: CDR1 SGHTA, CDR2 FQGNSA. The CDR3 region is CASSRTWNTGELFF. In nucleotides, the CDR3 is TGTGCCAGCAGCCGGACATGGAACACCGGGGAGCTGTTTTTT.

This sequence joins TRBV5-1 and TRBJ2-1, with D possibly matching TRBD2 (6 bases). Trimming left V 4 bases short and J 7 bases short, with 21 bases between. Germline assignment: CDR1 SGHRS and CDR2 YFSETQ. This CDR3 is 16 amino acids long. The DNA for the CDR3 is TGCGCCAGCAGCAGGATAGCGGACTGGGCGGGGAATGAGCAGTTCTTC. It translates to CASSRIADWAGNEQFF. The full variable domain, its missing parts supplied by reference TRBV5-1 and TRBJ2-1, is KAGVTQTPRYLIKTRGQQVTLSCSPISGHRSVSWYQQTPGQGLQFLFEYFSETQRNKGNFPGRFSGRQFSNSRSEMNVSTLELGDSALYLCASSRIADWAGNEQFFGPGTRLTVL.

The chain links TRBV6-1 to TRBJ1-5; TRBD1 matches at 9 bases. V shed 6 bases, J shed 7 bases, and the junction held 7 bases outside the gene matches. CDR3 length equals 14 residues. Germline CDR1 is MNHNS and CDR2 is SASEGT. The CDR3, as DNA: TGTGCCAGCAGCCGGGACAGGGTGAACCAGCCCCAGCATTTT. This sequence encodes CASSRDRVNQPQHF.

The CDR3 bases are TGTGCCAGCAGCCTAGTGGGGAGAAGCTACACCTTC. Amino acid sequence: CASSLVGRSYTF. The chain joins TRBV7-2 to TRBJ1-2; no definite D call. The CDR3 runs 12 residues. Trimming left V 5 bases short and J 9 bases short, with 13 bases between. Germline CDR1 and CDR2: SGHTA and FQGNSA. Using reference TRBV7-2 and TRBJ1-2 for the parts outside the CDR3, the full variable domain is GAGVSQSPSNKVTEKGKDVELRCDPISGHTALYWYRQSLGQGLEFLIYFQGNSAPDKSGLPSDRFSAERTGGSVSTLTIQRTQQEDSAVYLCASSLVGRSYTFGSGTRLTVV.

This chain uses TRBV27 with TRBJ1-4; D may be TRBD1 (5 bases). CDR1 and CDR2 (germline): MNHEY, SMNVEV (reference sequence). Trimming shortened V by 7 bases and J by 2 bases, and 20 bases separated the two germline ends. The CDR3 totals 17 residues. The DNA of the CDR3 is TGTGCCAGCACCTTCAGAATCGGGGGTGGGACTAATGAAAAACTGTTTTTT. Translating gives CASTFRIGGGTNEKLFF.

The V and J genes are TRBV27 and TRBJ2-7; TRBD2 matches 10 bases. Looked up from germline, CDR1 is MNHEY and CDR2 is SMNVEV (reference sequence). This CDR3 comprises 15 residues. The V segment lost 5 bases and the J segment 6 bases; nucleotides outside the gene matches: 10. CDR3 protein: CASSALASGRTEQYF. The CDR3 DNA reads as TGTGCCAGCAGTGCTCTGGCTAGCGGGAGAACCGAGCAGTACTTC.